The 4 T cell receptor beta chains below all came from one sample that was sequenced in a study of T cell repertoires in cytomegalovirus infection. These TCRs' antigens remain unknown. TCRdb passed the reads through MiXCR, listing each CDR3 protein once. Here the sample spans about 920,000 distinct CDR3 sequences, under 40% being singletons. The source was cultured CD8+ T cells from PBMCs, collected from culture after CMV antigen stimulation. These TCRs come from a human donor in good health (CMV status not recorded). Some clones in this sample may be carry-over from other donors' samples.

The rearrangement links TRBV6-1 to TRBJ1-1, with D possibly being TRBD1 (6 bases). Germline V lookup: CDR1 MNHNS, CDR2 SASEGT. This CDR3 comprises 15 residues. Trimming left V 0 bases short and J 11 bases short, with 19 bases between. Here the CDR3 reads CASSEALWDTMRAFF. The CDR3 bases are TGTGCCAGCAGTGAAGCGCTTTGGGACACCATGCGGGCTTTCTTT.

A note on this clonotype: A much bigger clone sits one base away, suggesting this may be a read error. The V gene is TRBV6-2 or TRBV6-3, the J gene TRBJ1-1; 9 bases map to TRBD1. The length of the CDR3 is 15 residues. Looked up from germline, CDR1 is MNHEY and CDR2 is SVGEGT. CDR3 in DNA: TGTGCCAACAGTTCCAGGGACAGGGCCAACACTGAAGCTTTCTTT. Translated, it gives CANSSRDRANTEAFF.

This chain links TRBV27 with TRBJ2-2, with D possibly being TRBD1 (6 bases). The V gene's germline CDR1 is MNHEY and CDR2 SMNVEV (reference sequence). Trimming took off 5 bases at V and 2 bases at J, with 9 bases between the two ends. CDR3 length: 14 amino acids. The CDR3 sequence is CASSIQGNTGELFF. The CDR3 DNA sequence: TGTGCCAGCAGTATACAGGGAAACACCGGGGAGCTGTTTTTT.

At least ten counts were recorded for this clonotype. V and J are TRBV7-9 and TRBJ1-2, with D unresolved. Germline assignment: CDR1 SEHNR and CDR2 FQNEAQ (reference sequence). V lost 0 bases and J lost 5, with 19 bases in between. This CDR3 is built from 17 residues. Here the CDR3 DNA reads TGTGCCAGCAGCTTAGCCCCGACCCGGGAGTTCTGGTATGGCTACACCTTC. It specifies CASSLAPTREFWYGYTF.